These T cell receptor beta chains were read from a single sample in a study of CD8 T cells in ankylosing spondylitis. Each CDR3 protein gets one entry after TCRdb re-called the 5' RACE reads with MiXCR. Of about 96,000 distinct CDR3 sequences listed, around 30% are singletons. The sequencing input was blood, either unsorted or a sorted T cell fraction (not recorded which). These receptors originate from a male donor with ankylosing spondylitis or in good health (not recorded which). Each CDR3 is given with its conserved first and last residue. The order of the fields is D gene, clone size, J gene, V gene, CDR3 DNA, CDR3 protein. The D gene is left open where the match is weak. The size entry is marked missing in some rows and otherwise reads once, few, many or a size class.

>NA|NA|TRBJ1-1|TRBV20-1
TGCAGTGCTAGACGTTTACGGGGGTCAATTGCTGAAGCTTTCTTT
CSARRLRGSIAEAFF
>NA|few|TRBJ1-4|TRBV20-1
TGCAGTGCTATAGATTTGACAGGTCAAAATGAAAAACTGTTTTTT
CSAIDLTGQNEKLFF
>NA|once|TRBJ2-5|TRBV15
TGTGCCACCAGCAGAGATCAGGGTGAGACCCAGTACTTC
CATSRDQGETQYF
>NA|few|TRBJ2-2|TRBV2
TGTGCCAGCGGCACCGGGGAGCTGTTTTTT
CASGTGELFF
>TRBD2|NA|TRBJ2-3|TRBV2
TGTGCCAGCAGTCTGACTAGCGGGAGCGCGGGTACGCAGTATTTT
CASSLTSGSAGTQYF
>NA|NA|TRBJ2-7|TRBV6-6
TGTGCCAGCAGTTATGTGAGGGAGCAGTACTTC
CASSYVREQYF
>TRBD2|many|TRBJ2-5|TRBV12-3/TRBV12-4
TGTGCCAGCAGTTTTAGCGGGAGGGCCGAAGAGACCCAGTACTTC
CASSFSGRAEETQYF
>TRBD1|NA|TRBJ2-1|TRBV24-1
TGTGCCACCAGTGATTTGCGGACAGGAAACAATGAGCAGTTCTTC
CATSDLRTGNNEQFF
>TRBD1|once|TRBJ1-4|TRBV29-1
TGCAGCGTTGAGATAATTCGGACAGGGGCAACTAATGAAAAACTGTTTTTT
CSVEIIRTGATNEKLFF
>NA|once|TRBJ2-3|TRBV19
TGTGCCAGTAGCCGCTCGAACAGGATGAATACGCAGTATTTT
CASSRSNRMNTQYF
>NA|NA|TRBJ2-5|TRBV7-6
TGTGCCAGCAGCGCCCAGACTAGTAACCAAGAGACCCAGTACTTC
CASSAQTSNQETQYF
>TRBD2|few|TRBJ2-1|TRBV7-8
TGTGCCAGCAGCCCCGGGACTAGCTATGAGCAGTTCTTC
CASSPGTSYEQFF
>NA|NA|TRBJ1-1|TRBV18
TGTGCCAGCTCACCAGATACGGCGAGCACTGAAGCTTTCTTT
CASSPDTASTEAFF
>NA|NA|TRBJ1-2|TRBV5-4
TGTGCCAGCAGCCCCCGGGACGGTGAAAACTATGGCTACACCTTC
CASSPRDGENYGYTF
>NA|many|TRBJ1-5|TRBV5-1
TGCGCCAGCAGCTTGGGGGACGGCAATCAGCCCCAGCATTTT
CASSLGDGNQPQHF
>NA|NA|TRBJ2-1|TRBV5-1
TGCGCCAGCAGCTTGGATCGTTTTGGGAGCTCCTACAATGAGCAGTTCTTC
CASSLDRFGSSYNEQFF
>NA|few|TRBJ1-5|TRBV12-3/TRBV12-4
TGTGCCAGCAGTTTGACCGGGTATAGCAATCAGCCCCAGCATTTT
CASSLTGYSNQPQHF
>NA|NA|TRBJ2-2|TRBV5-1
TGCGCCAGCAGCTTTGGGCAGGGAGGCACCGGGGAGCTGTTTTTT
CASSFGQGGTGELFF
>TRBD2|few|TRBJ2-7|TRBV7-9
TGTGCCAGCAGCGAAACTCCCGGGACTAGCAGCACCTACGAGCAGTACTTC
CASSETPGTSSTYEQYF
>TRBD1|NA|TRBJ2-2|TRBV10-3
TGTGCCATCAGTGAAACGGTTGTGGGACAGGGGAACACCGGGGAGCTGTTTTTT
CAISETVVGQGNTGELFF
>TRBD1|NA|TRBJ1-5|TRBV27
TGTGCCAGCAGTTCTTATGGGACAGGGCGTCAGCCCCAGCATTTT
CASSSYGTGRQPQHF
>NA|few|TRBJ2-5|TRBV24-1
TGTGCCACCAGTGATCCCAACCGGGTGCGGGGACAAGAGACCCAGTACTTC
CATSDPNRVRGQETQYF
>NA|few|TRBJ2-2|TRBV6-5
TGTGCCAGCAGTTACGGACCTCCGTGGGTTGGCGTGGCCGGGGAGCTGTTTTTT
CASSYGPPWVGVAGELFF
>NA|few|TRBJ2-3|TRBV29-1
TGCAGCGTCCGACCCGACACAGATACGCAGTATTTT
CSVRPDTDTQYF
>NA|few|TRBJ1-2|TRBV6-5
TGTGCCAGCAGTTTAGGCCGGGACTATGGCTACACCTTC
CASSLGRDYGYTF
>TRBD1|many|TRBJ1-1|TRBV5-1
TGCGCCAGCAGCTTGGGGCTAAGGTCAGGGGGCTTCCGAAACACTGAAGCTTTCTTT
CASSLGLRSGGFRNTEAFF
>TRBD2|few|TRBJ2-7|TRBV5-1
TGCGCCAGCAGGGGTTTGGGACTAGCCGAGCAGTACTTC
CASRGLGLAEQYF
>NA|few|TRBJ1-5|TRBV7-2
TGTGCCGTCGCGAGGGGGGTCAGCAATCAGCCCCAGCATTTT
CAVARGVSNQPQHF
>NA|NA|TRBJ1-2|TRBV7-2
TGTGCCAGCAGCTTAGGGCCGGGGGCATATGGCTACACCTTC
CASSLGPGAYGYTF
>TRBD1|many|TRBJ1-2|TRBV28
TGTGCCAGCATAGGGACAGGGGGACCAGCTAACTATGGCTACACCTTC
CASIGTGGPANYGYTF
>NA|few|TRBJ1-2|TRBV5-5
TGTGCCAGCAGCTTGGAGGACCGAGGCTATGGCTACACCTTC
CASSLEDRGYGYTF
>NA|NA|TRBJ1-4|TRBV2
TGTGCCAGCAGGGATAGCCGCTCAGGGGAAAAACTGTTTTTT
CASRDSRSGEKLFF
>NA|NA|TRBJ2-1|TRBV5-1
TGCGCCAGCAGTTACGGGACGGACAATGAGCAGTTCTTC
CASSYGTDNEQFF
>NA|NA|TRBJ2-1|TRBV7-9
TGTGCCAGCAGCAAGAACAATGAGCAGTTCTTC
CASSKNNEQFF
>TRBD2|once|TRBJ2-5|TRBV3-1
TGTGCCAGCAGCCGTCGCTCGGGAGGTTTGGGAACCCAGTACTTC
CASSRRSGGLGTQYF
>NA|NA|TRBJ2-7|TRBV20-1
TGCAGTGCTAGAGATGGCGGGACAGCCTCCTACGAGCAGTACTTC
CSARDGGTASYEQYF
>NA|NA|TRBJ2-7|TRBV20-1
TGCAGTGCTAGAGAGGCGTCCTACGAGCAGTACTTC
CSAREASYEQYF
>TRBD2|NA|TRBJ2-1|TRBV18
TGTGCCAGCTCGTACGCCGGGACTAGCGGTTACAATGAGCAGTTCTTC
CASSYAGTSGYNEQFF
>TRBD1|NA|TRBJ2-2|TRBV5-1
TGCGCCAGCAGCTTCGACAGGGGGTACACCGGGGAGCTGTTTTTT
CASSFDRGYTGELFF
>NA|few|TRBJ1-5|TRBV15
TGTGCCACCAGCAGTAGGAAGGGACAACTTAATCAGCCCCAGCATTTT
CATSSRKGQLNQPQHF
>TRBD2|NA|TRBJ2-7|TRBV18
TGTGCCAGCTCACTACTAGCGTACGAGCAGTACTTC
CASSLLAYEQYF
>TRBD2|few|TRBJ2-7|TRBV20-1
TGCAGTGCCCGTGACCCGGGACTAGCGGAGGTCGGGGACGAGCAGTACTTC
CSARDPGLAEVGDEQYF
>NA|NA|TRBJ1-5|TRBV2
TGTGCCAGCAGTAACCAGGGCAGCAATCAGCCCCAGCATTTT
CASSNQGSNQPQHF
>NA|many|TRBJ2-1|TRBV7-9
TGTGCCAGCAGCTTATCGTACGGGAGCTCCTACAATGAGCAGTTCTTC
CASSLSYGSSYNEQFF
>NA|NA|TRBJ2-7|TRBV20-1
TGCAGTGCTAGCTCTCGGATGGGGGTCTACAACTACGAGCAGTACTTC
CSASSRMGVYNYEQYF
>TRBD2|NA|TRBJ2-5|TRBV7-2
TGTGCCAGCAGTTACATTGGGGGGGTTCAAGAGACCCAGTACTTC
CASSYIGGVQETQYF
>NA|NA|TRBJ2-3|TRBV4-2
TGTGCCAGCAGCCAAAGGGGCGGCACAGATACGCAGTATTTT
CASSQRGGTDTQYF
>NA|NA|TRBJ2-3|TRBV20-1
TGCAGTGCTAGAGATATGGCTAGCGTTGAAGATACGCAGTATTTT
CSARDMASVEDTQYF
>NA|NA|TRBJ2-1|TRBV27
TGTGCCTCCCGGGGGACCTACAATGAGCAGTTCTTC
CASRGTYNEQFF
>TRBD1|few|TRBJ2-2|TRBV11-2
TGTGCCACCCCACAGGGACAGGGGGCGGTCACCGGGGAGCTGTTTTTT
CATPQGQGAVTGELFF
>TRBD2|NA|TRBJ2-1|TRBV5-1
TGCGCCAGCAAATCTAGCGGGGGGGCAGCCTACAATGAGCAGTTCTTC
CASKSSGGAAYNEQFF
>NA|many|TRBJ1-5|TRBV5-5
TGTGCCAGCAGCTTGGGATCTAGCAATCAGCCCCAGCATTTT
CASSLGSSNQPQHF
>NA|NA|TRBJ1-3|TRBV12-3/TRBV12-4
TGTGCCAGCAGTTTTTCCAGGCCAAACACCATATATTTT
CASSFSRPNTIYF
>NA|NA|TRBJ2-3|TRBV7-9
TGTGCCAGCAGCTTACCCAGCACAAATACGCAGTATTTT
CASSLPSTNTQYF
>NA|NA|TRBJ1-3|TRBV5-1
TGCGCCAGCAGCCTGGACAGCTCTGGAAACACCATATATTTT
CASSLDSSGNTIYF
>TRBD2|NA|TRBJ2-5|TRBV5-4
TGTGCCAGCAGTCGGGATAGCGGGGGGCAAGAGACCCAGTACTTC
CASSRDSGGQETQYF